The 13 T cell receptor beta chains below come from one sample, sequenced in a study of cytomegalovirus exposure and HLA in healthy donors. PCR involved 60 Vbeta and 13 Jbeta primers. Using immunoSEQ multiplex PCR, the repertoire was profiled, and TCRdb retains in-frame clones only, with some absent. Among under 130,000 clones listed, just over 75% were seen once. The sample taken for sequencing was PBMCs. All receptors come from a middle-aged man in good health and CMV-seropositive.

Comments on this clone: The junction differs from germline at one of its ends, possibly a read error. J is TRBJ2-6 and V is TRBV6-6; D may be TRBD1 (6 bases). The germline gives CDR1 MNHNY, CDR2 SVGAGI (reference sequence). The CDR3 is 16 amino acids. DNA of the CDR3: TGTGCCAGCTCCGACAGGCCAAGCTCTGGGGCCAACGGCCTGACTTTC. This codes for CASSDRPSSGANGLTF.

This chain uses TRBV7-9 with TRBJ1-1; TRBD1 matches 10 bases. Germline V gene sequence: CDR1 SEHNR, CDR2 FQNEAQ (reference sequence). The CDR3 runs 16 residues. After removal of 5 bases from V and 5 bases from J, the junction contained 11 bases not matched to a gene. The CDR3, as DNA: TGTGCCAGCAGCCCAGGACAGGGGGAGGGTAGGACTGAAGCTTTCTTT. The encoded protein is CASSPGQGEGRTEAFF.

The CDR3: CSVRGTDEDYNEQFF. The CDR3 nucleotides are TGCAGCGTCAGAGGGACAGACGAAGACTACAATGAGCAGTTCTTC. The chain combines TRBV29-1 with TRBJ2-1, with TRBD1 matching over 7 bases. The CDR3 is made up of 15 amino acids. Germline loops: CDR1 SQVTM, CDR2 ANQGSEA. With V trimmed by 6 bases and J by 3 bases, 11 bases remained unmatched.

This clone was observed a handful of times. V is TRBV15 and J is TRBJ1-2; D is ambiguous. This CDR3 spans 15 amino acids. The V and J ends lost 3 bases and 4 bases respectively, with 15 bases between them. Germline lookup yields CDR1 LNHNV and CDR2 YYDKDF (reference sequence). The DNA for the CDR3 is TGTGCCACCAGCAGGAACAGAGATCTAGCCTATGGCTACACCTTC. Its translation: CATSRNRDLAYGYTF.

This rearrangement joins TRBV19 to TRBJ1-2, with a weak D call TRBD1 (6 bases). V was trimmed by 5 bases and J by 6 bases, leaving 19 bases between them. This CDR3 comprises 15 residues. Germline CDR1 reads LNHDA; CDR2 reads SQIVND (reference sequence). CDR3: CASSPLAGARDGYTF. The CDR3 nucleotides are TGTGCCAGTAGTCCCTTGGCAGGGGCGAGAGATGGCTACACCTTC. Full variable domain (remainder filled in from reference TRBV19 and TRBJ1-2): DGGITQSPKYLFRKEGQNVTLSCEQNLNHDAMYWYRQDPGQGLRLIYYSQIVNDFQKGDIAEGYSVSREKKESFPLTVTSAQKNPTAFYLCASSPLAGARDGYTFGSGTRLTVV.

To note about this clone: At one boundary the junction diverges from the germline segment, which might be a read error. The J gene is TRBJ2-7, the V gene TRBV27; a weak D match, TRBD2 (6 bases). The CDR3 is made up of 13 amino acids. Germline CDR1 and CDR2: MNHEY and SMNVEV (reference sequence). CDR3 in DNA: TGTGCCAGCAGTGTAAGCGGGTCCTACGGGCAGTACTTC. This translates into CASSVSGSYGQYF.

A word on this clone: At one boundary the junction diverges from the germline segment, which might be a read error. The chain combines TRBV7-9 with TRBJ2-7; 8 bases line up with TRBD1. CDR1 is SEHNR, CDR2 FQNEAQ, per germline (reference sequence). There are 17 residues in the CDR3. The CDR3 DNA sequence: TGTTCCAGCAGCTTAGGTTCGGGGAGACAGGGGTTCTACGAGCAGTACTTC. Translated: CSSSLGSGRQGFYEQYF.

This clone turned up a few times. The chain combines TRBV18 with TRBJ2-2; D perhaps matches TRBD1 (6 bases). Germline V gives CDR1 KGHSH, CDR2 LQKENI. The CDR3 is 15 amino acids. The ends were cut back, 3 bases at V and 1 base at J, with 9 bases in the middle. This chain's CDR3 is CASSPIQGNTGELFF. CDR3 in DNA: TGTGCCAGCTCACCTATACAGGGGAACACCGGGGAGCTGTTTTTT.

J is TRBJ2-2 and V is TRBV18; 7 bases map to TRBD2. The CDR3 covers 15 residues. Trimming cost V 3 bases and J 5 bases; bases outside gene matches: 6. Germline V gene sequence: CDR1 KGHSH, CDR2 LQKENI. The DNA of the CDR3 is TGTGCCAGCTCACCCGGACTAGTCAGAACCGGGGAGCTGTTTTTT. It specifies CASSPGLVRTGELFF.

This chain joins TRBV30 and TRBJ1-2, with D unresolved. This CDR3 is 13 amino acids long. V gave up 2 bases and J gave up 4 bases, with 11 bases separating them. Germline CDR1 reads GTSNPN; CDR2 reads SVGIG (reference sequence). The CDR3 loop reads CAWSSGLIYGYTF. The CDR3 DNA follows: TGTGCCTGGAGTAGCGGGTTGATCTATGGCTACACCTTC.

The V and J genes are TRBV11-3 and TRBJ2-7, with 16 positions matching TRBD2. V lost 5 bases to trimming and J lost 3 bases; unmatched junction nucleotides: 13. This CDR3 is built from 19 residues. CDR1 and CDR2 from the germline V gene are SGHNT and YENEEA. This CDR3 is CASSLMRGTSGRGLYEQYF. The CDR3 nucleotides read TGTGCCAGCAGCCTAATGCGTGGGACTAGCGGGAGGGGGCTCTACGAGCAGTACTTC.

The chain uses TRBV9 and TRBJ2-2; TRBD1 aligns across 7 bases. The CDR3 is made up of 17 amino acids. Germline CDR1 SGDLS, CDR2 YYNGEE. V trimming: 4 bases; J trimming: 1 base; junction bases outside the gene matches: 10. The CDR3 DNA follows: TGTGCCAGCAGCCCAGCAGCTCGGACAGGGAACACCGGGGAGCTGTTTTTT. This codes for CASSPAARTGNTGELFF. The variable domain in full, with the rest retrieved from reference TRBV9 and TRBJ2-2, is DSGVTQTPKHLITATGQRVTLRCSPRSGDLSVYWYQQSLDQGLQFLIQYYNGEERAKGNILERFSAQQFPDLHSELNLSSLELGDSALYFCASSPAARTGNTGELFFGEGSRLTVL.

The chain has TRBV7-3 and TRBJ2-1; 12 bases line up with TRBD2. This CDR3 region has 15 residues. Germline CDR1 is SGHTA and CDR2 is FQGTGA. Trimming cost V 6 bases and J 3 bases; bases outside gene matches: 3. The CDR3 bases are TGTGCCAGCAGGGTGGGACTAGCGGGCTACAATGAGCAGTTCTTC. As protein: CASRVGLAGYNEQFF.